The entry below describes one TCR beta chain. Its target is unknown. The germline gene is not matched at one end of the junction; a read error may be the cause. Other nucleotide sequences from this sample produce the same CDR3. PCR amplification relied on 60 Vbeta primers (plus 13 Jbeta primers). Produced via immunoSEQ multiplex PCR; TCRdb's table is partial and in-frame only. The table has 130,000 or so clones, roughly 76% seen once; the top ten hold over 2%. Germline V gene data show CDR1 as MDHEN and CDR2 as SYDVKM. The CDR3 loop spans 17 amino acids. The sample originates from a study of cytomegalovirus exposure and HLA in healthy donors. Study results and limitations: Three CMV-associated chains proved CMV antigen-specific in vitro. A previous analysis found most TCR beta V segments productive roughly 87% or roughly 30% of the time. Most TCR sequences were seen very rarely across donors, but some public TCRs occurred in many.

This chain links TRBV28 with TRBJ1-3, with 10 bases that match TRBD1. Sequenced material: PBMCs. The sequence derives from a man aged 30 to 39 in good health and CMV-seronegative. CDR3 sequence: CASSLLLGTGAGNTIYF. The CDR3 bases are TGTGCCAGCAGCTTATTGCTCGGGACAGGGGCTGGAAACACCATATATTTT.